This TCR beta chain emerged from a study of neoadjuvant anti-PD-1 for oral cavity cancer. Turning to the study itself: Patients mostly received three to four biweekly nivolumab doses at 3 mg/kg before surgery. Study findings and constraints: Each response group had just a few patients in TCR analyses.

As for time point: after neoadjuvant nivolumab, at surgical resection. Patients were newly diagnosed with stage II-IVA oral cavity squamous cell carcinoma without prior systemic or radiation treatment. Only in-frame clones appear in the TCRdb table, and some are missing; sequencing was by immunoSEQ multiplex PCR. The data show about 72,000 clones, with more than 75% seen just once and 3.4% held by the top ten. The CDR3 consists of 14 residues. Germline CDR1 MNHEY, CDR2 SMNVEV (reference sequence). Trimming left V 4 bases short and J 2 bases short, with 12 bases between. With respect to this clone: The antigen remains undetermined.

V and J are TRBV27 and TRBJ2-7; D gene unclear. The material sequenced was PBMCs, taken after nivolumab (anti-PD-1) treatment. This sequence was found in a person aged 35-80 years with oral cavity squamous cell carcinoma. The CDR3 is CASSSPAPPYEQYF. The CDR3 DNA reads as TGTGCCAGCAGTTCCCCTGCCCCGCCCTACGAGCAGTACTTC.